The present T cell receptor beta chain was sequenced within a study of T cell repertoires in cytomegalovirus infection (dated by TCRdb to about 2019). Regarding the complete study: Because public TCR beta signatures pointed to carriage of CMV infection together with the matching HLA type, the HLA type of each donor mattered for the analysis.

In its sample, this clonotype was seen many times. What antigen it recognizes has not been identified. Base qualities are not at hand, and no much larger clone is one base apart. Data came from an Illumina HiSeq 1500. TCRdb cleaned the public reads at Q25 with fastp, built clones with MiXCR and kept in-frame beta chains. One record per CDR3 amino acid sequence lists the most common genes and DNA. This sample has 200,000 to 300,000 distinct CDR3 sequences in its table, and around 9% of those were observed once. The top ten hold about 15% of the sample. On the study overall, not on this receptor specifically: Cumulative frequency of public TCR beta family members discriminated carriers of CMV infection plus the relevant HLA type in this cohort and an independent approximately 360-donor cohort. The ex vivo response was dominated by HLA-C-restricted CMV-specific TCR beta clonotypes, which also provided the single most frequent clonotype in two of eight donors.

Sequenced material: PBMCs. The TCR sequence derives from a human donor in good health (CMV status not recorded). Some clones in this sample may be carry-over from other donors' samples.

The CDR3 region has the sequence CASSRGQVEKLFF. The nucleotide sequence reads as follows: TGTGCCAGCAGCAGGGGACAGGTTGAAAAACTGTTTTTT. The chain joins TRBV7-6 to TRBJ1-4; the junction holds 8 bases that match TRBD1. Trimming leaves V shorter by 5 bases and J shorter by 7 bases, with the junction holding 3 bases beyond the gene matches. From cysteine to phenylalanine, the CDR3 is 13 amino acids long. Just the 39-base CDR3 DNA is kept, in frame starting at base 1. The germline V gene yields SGHVS for CDR1 and FNYEAQ for CDR2. The reference TRBV7-6 and TRBJ1-4 proteins fill in what lies around the CDR3, so the full variable domain reads GAGVSQSPRYKVTKRGQDVALRCDPISGHVSLYWYRQALGQGPEFLTYFNYEAQQDKSGLPNDRFSAERPEGSISTLTIQRTEQRDSAMYRCASSRGQVEKLFFGSGTQLSVL.